Here is one T cell receptor beta chain with its context. This sample is drawn from a study of blood T cell repertoires in COVID-19. Study in general: T cells, B-cell-depleted T cells, or PBMCs supplied cDNA or gDNA.

J was trimmed by 2 bases and V by 5 bases; bases with no gene match: 15. Germline CDR1 is SGHRS and CDR2 is YFSETQ. The CDR3 is 18 amino acids. Authors' analysis steps: Reference gene primer amplification in the assay estimated nucleated cell counts. Clones were read by immunoSEQ multiplex PCR, and TCRdb kept only the in-frame ones, dropping some. That table is the source of V, J and clone size, and D and trimming were worked out from the DNA. The sample lists over 70,000 clones; approximately 71% were seen once. Patients from Seattle were sampled longitudinally, starting during active infection. Sequenced sample: peripheral blood. The sequence was obtained from a man aged 70 or older with COVID-19, enrolled during active disease. V gene TRBV5-1 combines with J gene TRBJ2-3; 9 nucleotides align to TRBD2. This CDR3 is CASSSTANLAGFTDTQYF. The DNA for the CDR3 is TGCGCCAGCAGTTCAACAGCAAACCTAGCGGGATTCACAGATACGCAGTATTTT.